This T cell receptor beta chain was sequenced during a study of early T cells in non-severe SARS-CoV-2 infection. Study in general: Whole-blood bulk RNA, unsorted, was sequenced, and chains were unpaired. Study-level points and caveats: There was a bias toward anti-spike CD8 responses in VDJdb matching, which missed private and CD4 specificities.

On this clonotype itself: Its antigen is as yet unknown.

V lost 5 bases and J lost 2, with 14 bases in between. The CDR3 is 15 residues long. CDR1 SGHTA and CDR2 FQGTGA come from the germline V gene. Tagging with unique molecular identifiers was applied to individual cDNA molecules. TCRdb passed the 5' RACE reads through MiXCR, listing each CDR3 protein once. The sample yields about 50,000 distinct CDR3 sequences, 8% to 10% seen once. The V gene is TRBV7-3, the J gene TRBJ2-3, with D maybe TRBD2 (5 bases). This sequence was found in an adult who was a healthcare worker with PCR-confirmed SARS-CoV-2 infection or an uninfected control (not recorded which). The sample consisted of whole blood. CDR3 amino acids: CASSPTGFATDTQYF. The CDR3, as DNA: TGTGCCAGCAGCCCTACGGGATTTGCCACAGATACGCAGTATTTT.